The clone carrying this T cell receptor beta chain rates as medium-sized (0.01 to 0.1%). Its antigen is currently unknown. This sample was included in a study of T cell repertoires in cytomegalovirus infection. Per germline, CDR1 SGHTA and CDR2 FQGNSA. Deletions cut 2 bases from V and 4 bases from J, with 6 bases between. The CDR3 is 13 residues long. Points from the study as a whole: Based on cumulative public TCR beta family frequency, carriers of CMV plus the relevant HLA were identified.

Each CDR3 protein gets one entry after TCRdb re-called the reads with MiXCR. The table shows around 74,000 distinct CDR3 sequences, with roughly 3.5% occurring only once. Source material: PBMCs. This sequence originates from a human donor in good health (CMV status not recorded). Some clones in this sample may be carry-over from other donors' samples. The chain uses TRBV7-2 and TRBJ1-5, with no clear D. The CDR3 spells CASSLRGNQPQHF. The CDR3, as DNA: TGTGCCAGCAGCTTACGCGGGAATCAGCCCCAGCATTTT.